This T cell receptor (beta chain) was profiled in a study of blood T cell repertoires in COVID-19. Whole-study context: Specimens from acute and convalescent COVID-19 originated in the United States, Italy and Spain. PBMCs, B-cell-depleted T cells, or T cells were the source of the cDNA or gDNA that made up the material.

V was trimmed by 0 bases and J by 6 bases, leaving 9 bases between them. Germline loops: CDR1 LNHDA, CDR2 SQIVND (reference sequence). There are 14 residues in the CDR3. Original methodology: Amplification of reference gene primers provided the estimated nucleated cell counts. The repertoire was sequenced with immunoSEQ multiplex PCR; TCRdb's copy has only in-frame clones and lacks some. V, J and clone size were drawn from that table, and D and trimming were deduced from the DNA. The top ten hold just over 8.5% of the sample, which has about 50,000 clones, 84% seen once. This sequence was found in a man between 60 and 75 years old with acute or convalescent COVID-19. The chain has TRBV19 and TRBJ1-5; weak D call: TRBD1 (6 bases). Sequences were obtained from peripheral blood. In nucleotides, the CDR3 is TGTGCCAGTAGTATAGATCAGGGGTCTCAGCCCCAGCATTTT. This codes for CASSIDQGSQPQHF.